This T cell receptor beta chain was sequenced for a study of T cell repertoires in cytomegalovirus infection. Overall study: The study used recently identified HLA-C-restricted and well-studied HLA-B-restricted CMV epitopes. TCR beta signatures that were public indicated CMV infection and matching HLA type.

The study, taken as a whole, reports: Dominant in the ex vivo response were TCR beta clonotypes restricted by HLA-C and specific for CMV.

About this clonotype: Its antigen remains unknown.

From the reads, TCRdb called clonotypes with MiXCR, one entry per CDR3 protein. Altogether fewer than 950,000 distinct CDR3 sequences are present, 30% to 35% being singletons, with the ten largest covering under 15%. The V end was cut by 0 bases, the J end by 1 base, with 10 bases between. Germline lookup yields CDR1 DFQATT and CDR2 SNEGSKA (reference sequence). This CDR3 comprises 15 residues. V usage is TRBV20-1 and J usage is TRBJ2-1; D is ambiguous. The specimen was cultured CD8+ T cells from PBMCs, collected from culture after CMV antigen stimulation. The TCR originated in a human donor in good health (CMV status not recorded). Some clones in this sample may be carry-over from other donors' samples. This CDR3 reads CSARDRTQSYNEQFF. CDR3 in DNA: TGCAGTGCTAGAGATCGGACGCAGTCCTACAATGAGCAGTTCTTC.